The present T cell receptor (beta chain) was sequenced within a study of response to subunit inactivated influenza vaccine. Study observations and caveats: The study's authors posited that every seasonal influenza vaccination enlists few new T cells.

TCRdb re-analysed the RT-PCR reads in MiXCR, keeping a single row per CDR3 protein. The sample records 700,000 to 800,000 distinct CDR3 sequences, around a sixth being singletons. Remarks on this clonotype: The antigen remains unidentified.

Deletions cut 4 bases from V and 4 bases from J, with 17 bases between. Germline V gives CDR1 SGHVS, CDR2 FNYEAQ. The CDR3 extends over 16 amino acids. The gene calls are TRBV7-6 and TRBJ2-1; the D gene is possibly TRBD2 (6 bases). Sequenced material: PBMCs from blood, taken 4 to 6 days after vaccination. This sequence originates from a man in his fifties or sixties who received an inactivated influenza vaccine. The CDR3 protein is CASSWEVPSAYNEQFF. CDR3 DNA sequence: TGTGCCAGCAGCTGGGAGGTGCCTAGCGCGTACAATGAGCAGTTCTTC. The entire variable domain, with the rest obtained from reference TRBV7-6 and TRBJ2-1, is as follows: GAGVSQSPRYKVTKRGQDVALRCDPISGHVSLYWYRQALGQGPEFLTYFNYEAQQDKSGLPNDRFSAERPEGSISTLTIQRTEQRDSAMYRCASSWEVPSAYNEQFFGPGTRLTVL.